The text below deals with one T cell receptor (beta chain). What it recognizes is unknown. The source of the sample is a study of regulatory T cells in long-lasting Graves disease. Findings and caveats of the study: Newly diagnosed disease favored TRBV20-1 and TRBJ2-1 over persistent disease. TCR diversity was lower in persistent Graves' patients (versus newly diagnosed ones).

Arm-PCR of CDR3 regions and iRepertoire HTBI primers were the basis on which TCR beta libraries were built. One entry per CDR3 protein, called by TCRdb with MiXCR from the multiplex PCR reads. The sample records fewer than 550,000 distinct CDR3 sequences, around 15% being singletons. Germline V CDR1 and CDR2: MNHNS, SASEGT. Trimming at V came to 7 bases and at J to 5 bases, leaving 20 bases not matched to a gene. This CDR3 spans 18 amino acids. Time point described: newly diagnosed GD, antithyroid drugs for less than 3 months. The TCR library used RNA extracted from PBMCs. The same sample was also studied in work on T cells in Graves' hyperthyroidism and ophthalmopathy. From that study: Median prediction lead before ophthalmopathy onset was about 6.5 months with the model.

The sequencing used peripheral blood mononuclear cells (PBMCs), collected at new diagnosis, from a patient treated with antithyroid drugs. The J gene is TRBJ2-3, the V gene TRBV6-1; 8 nucleotides match TRBD2. This receptor was obtained from a woman aged 35-60 years with Graves disease. In nucleotides, the CDR3 is TGTGCCAGCACACTCCCCCGGGGGACGGCGGGGGGAGGAGATACGCAGTATTTT. Translating gives CASTLPRGTAGGGDTQYF.